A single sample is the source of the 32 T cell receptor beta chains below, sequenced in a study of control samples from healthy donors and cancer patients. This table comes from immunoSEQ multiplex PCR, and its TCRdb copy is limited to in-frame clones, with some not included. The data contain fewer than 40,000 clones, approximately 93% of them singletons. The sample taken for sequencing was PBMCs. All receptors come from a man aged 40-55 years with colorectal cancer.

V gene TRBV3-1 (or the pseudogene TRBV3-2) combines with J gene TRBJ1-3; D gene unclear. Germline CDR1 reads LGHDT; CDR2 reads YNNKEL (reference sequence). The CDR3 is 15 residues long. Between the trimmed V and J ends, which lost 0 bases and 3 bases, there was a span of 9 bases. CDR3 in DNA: TGTGCCAGCAGCCAAGATAACTGGGATGGAAACACCATATATTTT. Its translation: CASSQDNWDGNTIYF.

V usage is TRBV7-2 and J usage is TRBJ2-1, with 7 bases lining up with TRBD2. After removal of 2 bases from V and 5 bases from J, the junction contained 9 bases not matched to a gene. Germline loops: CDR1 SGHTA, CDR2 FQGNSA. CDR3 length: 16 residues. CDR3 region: CASSLRTGLNNNEQFF. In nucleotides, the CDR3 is TGTGCCAGCAGCTTAAGGACGGGACTAAATAACAATGAGCAGTTCTTC.

The CDR3 DNA sequence: TGTGCCAGCAGCTTGTCCGGGACAGTTAAGGGGGCCAACGTCCTGACTTTC. Protein product: CASSLSGTVKGANVLTF. The chain links TRBV7-9 to TRBJ2-6, with 7 bases that match TRBD1. The CDR3 sequence is 17 residues long. Germline lookup yields CDR1 SEHNR and CDR2 FQNEAQ (reference sequence). V lost 3 bases and J lost 4; bases outside the gene matches: 9.

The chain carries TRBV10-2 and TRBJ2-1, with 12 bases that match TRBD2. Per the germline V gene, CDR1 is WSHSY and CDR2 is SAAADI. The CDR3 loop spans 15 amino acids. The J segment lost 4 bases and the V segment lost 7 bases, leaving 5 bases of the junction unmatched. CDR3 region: CASTRLAGVYNEQFF. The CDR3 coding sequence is TGCGCCAGCACTAGACTAGCGGGGGTGTACAATGAGCAGTTCTTC.

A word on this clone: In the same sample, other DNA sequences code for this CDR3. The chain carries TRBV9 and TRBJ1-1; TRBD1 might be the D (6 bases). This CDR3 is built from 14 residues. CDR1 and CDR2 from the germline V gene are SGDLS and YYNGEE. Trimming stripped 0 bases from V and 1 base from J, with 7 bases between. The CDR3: CASSVEGGNTEAFF. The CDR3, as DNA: TGTGCCAGCAGCGTAGAGGGGGGGAACACTGAAGCTTTCTTT.

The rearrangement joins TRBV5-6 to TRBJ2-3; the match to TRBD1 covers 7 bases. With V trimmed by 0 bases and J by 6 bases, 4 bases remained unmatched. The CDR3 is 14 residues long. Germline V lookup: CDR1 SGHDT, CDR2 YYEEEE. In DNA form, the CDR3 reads TGTGCCAGCAGCTTGGGACAGGGCAAGGATACGCAGTATTTT. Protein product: CASSLGQGKDTQYF.

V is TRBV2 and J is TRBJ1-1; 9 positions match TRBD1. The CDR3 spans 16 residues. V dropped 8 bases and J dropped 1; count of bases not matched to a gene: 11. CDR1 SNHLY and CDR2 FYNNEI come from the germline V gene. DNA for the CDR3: TGTGCCAGCCGGGCCGGGACAGGGTCCCCGAACACTGAAGCTTTCTTT. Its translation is CASRAGTGSPNTEAFF.

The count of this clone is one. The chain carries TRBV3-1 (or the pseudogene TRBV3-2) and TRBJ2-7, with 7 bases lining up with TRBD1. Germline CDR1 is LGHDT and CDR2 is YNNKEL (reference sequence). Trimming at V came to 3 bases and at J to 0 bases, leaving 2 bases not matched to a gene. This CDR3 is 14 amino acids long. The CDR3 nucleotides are TGTGCCAGCAGCCAGACAGGGAGCTCCTACGAGCAGTACTTC. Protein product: CASSQTGSSYEQYF.

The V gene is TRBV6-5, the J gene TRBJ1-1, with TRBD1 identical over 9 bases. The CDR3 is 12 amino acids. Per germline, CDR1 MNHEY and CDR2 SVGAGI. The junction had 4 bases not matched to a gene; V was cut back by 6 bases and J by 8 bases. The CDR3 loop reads CASRTGTGEAFF. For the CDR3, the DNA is TGTGCCAGCAGAACCGGGACAGGGGAAGCTTTCTTT.

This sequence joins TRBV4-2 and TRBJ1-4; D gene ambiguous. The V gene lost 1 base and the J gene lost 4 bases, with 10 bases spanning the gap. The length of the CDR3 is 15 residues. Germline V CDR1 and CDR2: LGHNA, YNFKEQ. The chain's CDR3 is CASSQVEGFNEKLFF. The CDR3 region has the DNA TGTGCCAGCAGCCAAGTAGAGGGTTTTAATGAAAAACTGTTTTTT.

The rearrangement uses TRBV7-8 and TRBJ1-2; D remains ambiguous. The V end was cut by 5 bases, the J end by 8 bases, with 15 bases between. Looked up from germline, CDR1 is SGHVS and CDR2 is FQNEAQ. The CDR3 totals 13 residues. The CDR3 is CASSPNRLGGYTF. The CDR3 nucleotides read TGTGCCAGCAGCCCCAACCGGTTGGGGGGCTACACCTTC.

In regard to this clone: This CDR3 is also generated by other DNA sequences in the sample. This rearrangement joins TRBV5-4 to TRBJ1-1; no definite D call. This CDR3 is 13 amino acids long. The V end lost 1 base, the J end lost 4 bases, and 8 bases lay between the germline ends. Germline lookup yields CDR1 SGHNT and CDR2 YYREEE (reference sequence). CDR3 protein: CASSLQGGTEAFF. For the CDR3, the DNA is TGTGCCAGCAGCTTGCAAGGAGGCACTGAAGCTTTCTTT.

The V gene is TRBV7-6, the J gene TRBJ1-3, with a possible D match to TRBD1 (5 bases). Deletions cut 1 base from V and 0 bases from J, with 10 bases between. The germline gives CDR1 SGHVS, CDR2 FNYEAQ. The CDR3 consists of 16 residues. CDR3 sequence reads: CASSLGQRDSGNTIYF. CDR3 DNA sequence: TGTGCCAGCAGCTTAGGACAGAGGGACTCTGGAAACACCATATATTTT.

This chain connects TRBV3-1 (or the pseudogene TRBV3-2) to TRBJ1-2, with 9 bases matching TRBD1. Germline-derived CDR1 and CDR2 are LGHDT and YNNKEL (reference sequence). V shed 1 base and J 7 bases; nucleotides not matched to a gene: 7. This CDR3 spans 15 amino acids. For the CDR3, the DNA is TGTGCCAGCAGCCAAGTTCGGGGACAGGGTGGTGGCTACACCTTC. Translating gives CASSQVRGQGGGYTF.

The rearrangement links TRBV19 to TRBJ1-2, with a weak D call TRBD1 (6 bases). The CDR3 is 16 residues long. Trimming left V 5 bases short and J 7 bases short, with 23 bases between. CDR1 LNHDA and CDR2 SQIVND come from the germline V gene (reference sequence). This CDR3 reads CASSPWERARGGGYTF. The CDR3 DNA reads TGTGCCAGTAGTCCCTGGGAGAGAGCCAGGGGTGGTGGCTACACCTTC.

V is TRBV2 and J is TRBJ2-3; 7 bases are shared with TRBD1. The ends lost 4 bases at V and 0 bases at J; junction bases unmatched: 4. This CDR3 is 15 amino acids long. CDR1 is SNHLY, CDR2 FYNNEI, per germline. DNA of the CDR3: TGTGCCAGCAGTGGGCAGGGGGTCAGCACAGATACGCAGTATTTT. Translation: CASSGQGVSTDTQYF.

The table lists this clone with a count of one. CDR3 DNA: TGTGCCACCAGTGATTCGGCTGGGACAGGGTATGACTATGGCTACACCTTC. Its translation is CATSDSAGTGYDYGYTF. The V gene is TRBV24-1, the J gene TRBJ1-2; 9 bases agree with TRBD1. The germline CDR1 and CDR2 sequences are KGHDR and SFDVKD. V shed 2 bases and J 3 bases; nucleotides not matched to a gene: 9. The CDR3 spans 17 residues.

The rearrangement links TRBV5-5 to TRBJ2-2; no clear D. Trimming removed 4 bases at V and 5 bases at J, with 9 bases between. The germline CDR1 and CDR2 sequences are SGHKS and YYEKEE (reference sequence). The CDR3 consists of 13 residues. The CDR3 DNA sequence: TGTGCCAGCAGCCCCCTAGGGACCGGGGAGCTGTTTTTT. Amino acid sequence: CASSPLGTGELFF.

The DNA for the CDR3 is TGCGCCAGCAGGTGGGGGGGTGCACGGTTGAACACTGAAGCTTTCTTT. This gives the protein CASRWGGARLNTEAFF. This chain links TRBV10-2 with TRBJ1-1, with D maybe TRBD1 (5 bases). The V end was cut by 6 bases, the J end by 0 bases, with 17 bases between. CDR1 and CDR2 (germline): WSHSY, SAAADI. The CDR3 spans 16 residues.

As DNA, the CDR3 is TGTGCCAGCAGTGCCCACAGGGGTGGGGGTACTGAAGCTTTCTTT. Protein: CASSAHRGGGTEAFF. This rearrangement joins TRBV27 to TRBJ1-1; TRBD1 matches 7 bases. This CDR3 is 15 amino acids long. Germline V CDR1 and CDR2: MNHEY, SMNVEV (reference sequence). Trimming took 5 bases from V and 5 from J; bases not matched to a gene: 11.

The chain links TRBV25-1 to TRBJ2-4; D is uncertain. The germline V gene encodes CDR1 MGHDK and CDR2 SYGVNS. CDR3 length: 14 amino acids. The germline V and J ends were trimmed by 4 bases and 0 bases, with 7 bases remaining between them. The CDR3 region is CASSATRAKNIQYF. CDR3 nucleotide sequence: TGTGCCAGCAGTGCGACAAGAGCCAAAAACATTCAGTACTTC.

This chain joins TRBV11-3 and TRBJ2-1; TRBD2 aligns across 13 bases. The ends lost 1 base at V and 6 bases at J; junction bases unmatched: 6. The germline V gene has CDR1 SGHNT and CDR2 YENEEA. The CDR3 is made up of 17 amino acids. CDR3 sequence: CASSLGLLAGGPNEQFF. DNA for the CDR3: TGTGCCAGCAGCTTAGGACTACTAGCGGGGGGGCCCAATGAGCAGTTCTTC.

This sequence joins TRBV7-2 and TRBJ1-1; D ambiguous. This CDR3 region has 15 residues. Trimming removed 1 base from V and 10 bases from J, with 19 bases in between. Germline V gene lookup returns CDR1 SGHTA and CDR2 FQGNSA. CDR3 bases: TGTGCCAGCAGCTTAGTGAATGGAGGGTATCGCGGAGCTTTCTTT. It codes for CASSLVNGGYRGAFF.

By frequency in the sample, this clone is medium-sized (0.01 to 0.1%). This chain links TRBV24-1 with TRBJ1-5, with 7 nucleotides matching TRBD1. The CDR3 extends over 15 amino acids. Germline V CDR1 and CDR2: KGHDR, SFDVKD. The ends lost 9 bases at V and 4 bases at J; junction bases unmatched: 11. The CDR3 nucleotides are TGTGCCACCGCCCGAGGGCAGGGGGTAAATCAGCCCCAGCATTTT. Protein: CATARGQGVNQPQHF.

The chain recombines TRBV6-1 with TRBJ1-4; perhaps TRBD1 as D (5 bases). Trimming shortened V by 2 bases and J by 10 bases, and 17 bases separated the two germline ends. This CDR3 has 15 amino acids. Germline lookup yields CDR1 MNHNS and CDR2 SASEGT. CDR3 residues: CASSEPGTATRKLFF. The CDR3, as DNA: TGTGCCAGCAGTGAACCCGGGACCGCAACGCGAAAACTGTTTTTT.

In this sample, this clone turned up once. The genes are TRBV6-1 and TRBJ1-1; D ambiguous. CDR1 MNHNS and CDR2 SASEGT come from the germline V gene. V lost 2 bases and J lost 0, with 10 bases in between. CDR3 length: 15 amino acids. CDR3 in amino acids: CASSESRQLNTEAFF. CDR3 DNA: TGTGCCAGCAGTGAAAGTCGTCAGTTGAACACTGAAGCTTTCTTT.

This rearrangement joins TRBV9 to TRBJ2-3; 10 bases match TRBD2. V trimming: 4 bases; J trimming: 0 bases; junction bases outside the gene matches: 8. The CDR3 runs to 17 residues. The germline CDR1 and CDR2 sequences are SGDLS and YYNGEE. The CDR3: CASSPTLSGGSTDTQYF. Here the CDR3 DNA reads TGTGCCAGCAGCCCAACCCTTAGCGGGGGGAGCACAGATACGCAGTATTTT. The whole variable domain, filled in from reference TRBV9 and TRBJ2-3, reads DSGVTQTPKHLITATGQRVTLRCSPRSGDLSVYWYQQSLDQGLQFLIQYYNGEERAKGNILERFSAQQFPDLHSELNLSSLELGDSALYFCASSPTLSGGSTDTQYFGPGTRLTVL.

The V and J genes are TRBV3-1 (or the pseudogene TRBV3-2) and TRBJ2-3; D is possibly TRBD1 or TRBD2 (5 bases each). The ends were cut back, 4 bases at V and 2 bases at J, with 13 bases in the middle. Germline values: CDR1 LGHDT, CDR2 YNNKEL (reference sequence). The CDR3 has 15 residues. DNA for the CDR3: TGTGCCAGCAGCCCGAATCCCGGGGCCACAGATACGCAGTATTTT. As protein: CASSPNPGATDTQYF.

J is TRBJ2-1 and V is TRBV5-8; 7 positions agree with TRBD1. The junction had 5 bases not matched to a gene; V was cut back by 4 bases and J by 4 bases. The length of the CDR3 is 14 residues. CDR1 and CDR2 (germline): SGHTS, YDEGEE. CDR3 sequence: CASSSRTGYNEQFF. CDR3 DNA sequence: TGTGCCAGCAGCAGCCGGACAGGATACAATGAGCAGTTCTTC.

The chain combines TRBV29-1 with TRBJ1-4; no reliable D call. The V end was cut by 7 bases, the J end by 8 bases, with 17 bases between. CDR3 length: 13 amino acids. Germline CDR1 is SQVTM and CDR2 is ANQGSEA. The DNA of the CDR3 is TGCAGCGGCATCCAGCCTACGGGCGAAAAACTGTTTTTT. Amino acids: CSGIQPTGEKLFF.

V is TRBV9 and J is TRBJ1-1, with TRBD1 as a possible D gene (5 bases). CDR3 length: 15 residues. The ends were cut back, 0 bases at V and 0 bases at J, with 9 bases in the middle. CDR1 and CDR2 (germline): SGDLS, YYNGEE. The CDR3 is CASSVGGTMNTEAFF. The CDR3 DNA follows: TGTGCCAGCAGCGTAGGGGGGACTATGAACACTGAAGCTTTCTTT.

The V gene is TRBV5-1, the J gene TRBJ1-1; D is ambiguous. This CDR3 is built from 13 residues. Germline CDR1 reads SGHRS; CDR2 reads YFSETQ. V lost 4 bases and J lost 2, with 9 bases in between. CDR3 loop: CASSPSANTEAFF. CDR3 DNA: TGCGCCAGCAGCCCTTCAGCAAACACTGAAGCTTTCTTT.